This paragraph covers one TCR beta chain sequence. What it recognizes is unknown. The time point: after dendritic cell vaccination, including at tumor progression/relapse. The sample belongs to a study of glioma-infiltrating T cells after dendritic cell vaccination. Whole-study context: Glioblastoma patients came from Phase I and II dendritic cell vaccination trials. Dendritic cells derived from monocytes and pulsed with autologous tumor lysate formed the vaccine.

Primers: 60 V beta forward and 13 J beta reverse. Measured with immunoSEQ multiplex PCR; TCRdb has only the in-frame clones, and not every one. This table has approximately 50,000 clones, about 83% appearing once. General study findings and limits: The cohort had few patients with full blood and tumor sets.

The CDR3 spans 13 residues. The V and J ends lost 0 bases and 4 bases respectively, with 7 bases between them. Germline CDR1 is LGHNA and CDR2 is YNFKEQ. The source is a human donor with glioblastoma. Sequenced material: blood, taken after dendritic cell vaccination. This chain connects TRBV4-2 to TRBJ2-7; tentatively, D is TRBD1 (5 bases). CDR3 bases: TGTGCCAGCAGCCAAGAACCAGGGTACGAGCAGTACTTC. Translation: CASSQEPGYEQYF.